This T cell receptor beta chain was captured in a study of T-cell reconstitution after alpha-beta-depleted transplantation in children. Unique molecular identifiers were built into the TCRbeta library. TCRdb reprocessed the PCR reads via MiXCR and lists one record per CDR3 protein. Of some 840,000 distinct CDR3 sequences listed, around 17% are singletons. Regarding the study as a whole: In patients about two months after transplant, alpha-beta T cells reportedly arose from several hundred expanded graft clones.

In the case of this clonotype: The antigen remains undetermined.

This specimen consisted of PBMCs, mostly from graft donor cells, obtained 360 days after TCRalphabeta/CD19-depleted stem cell transplant. This TCR was recovered from a male patient younger than 18 who had a stem cell transplant for acute lymphoblastic leukemia, so the T cells may come from the graft donor.

CDR3 in amino acids: CASSPWENYNEQFF. The CDR3 nucleotides read TGTGCCAGTAGTCCCTGGGAGAATTACAATGAGCAGTTCTTC. The gene calls are TRBV19 and TRBJ2-1; D may be TRBD2 (5 bases). CDR3 length: 14 amino acids. Germline V gives CDR1 LNHDA, CDR2 SQIVND (reference sequence). V lost 5 bases, J lost 4 bases, and 12 bases lay in between.